The clone carrying this T cell receptor beta chain was seen more than once but under ten times. Antigen specificity is unknown. For TCRbeta, the library was prepared with unique molecular identifiers. Each CDR3 protein is one row after TCRdb ran MiXCR on the PCR reads. The sample has fewer than 550,000 distinct CDR3 sequences; over 9.5% are singletons. This sample stems from a study of T-cell reconstitution after alpha-beta-depleted transplantation in children. Study-level points and caveats: Reportedly, only several hundred clones from non-depleted graft cells drove alpha-beta T-cell counts at about two months. T cells produced anew were the main source of T-cell counts and diversity one year after transplant.

This clonotype was obtained from a female patient aged 2 to 10 who had a stem cell transplant for aplastic anemia, so the T cells may come from the graft donor. The material sequenced was PBMCs, mostly from graft donor cells, taken 180 days after TCRalphabeta/CD19-depleted stem cell transplant.

CDR3 in amino acids: CATSRDGLAGAQPYV. The DNA for the CDR3 is TGTGCCACCAGCAGAGATGGTCTAGCGGGAGCCCAGCCGTACGTC. The chain joins TRBV15 to TRBJ2-7, with 10 bases that match TRBD2. With V trimmed by 0 bases and J by 12 bases, 11 bases remained unmatched. The CDR3 length is 15 residues. The germline gives CDR1 LNHNV, CDR2 YYDKDF (reference sequence).